This TCR beta chain was captured by sequencing in a study of T cell clones after liver transplantation. V lost 5 bases and J lost 7, with 16 bases in between. Germline lookup yields CDR1 SGHRS and CDR2 YFSETQ. The CDR3 consists of 14 residues. Some clones are missing from TCRdb's copy, which holds only in-frame ones; the method was immunoSEQ multiplex PCR. Counted here are over 55,000 clones, approximately 70% occurring once; the ten biggest clones make up approximately 3%. This specimen consisted of CD4+ T cells from blood, obtained at the approximately 15-month timepoint. The rearrangement uses TRBV5-1 and TRBJ2-1; maybe TRBD2 (6 bases). This TCR was sampled from a human patient who received a liver transplant. The graft donor may have contributed some T cells. CDR3 bases: TGCGCCAGCAGTCCCACGGGGGAGACGAATGAGCAGTTCTTC. Its protein is CASSPTGETNEQFF.